This TCR beta chain comes out of a study of control samples from healthy donors and cancer patients. The table came from immunoSEQ multiplex PCR; TCRdb's copy has only in-frame clones and leaves some out. The sample lists tens of thousands of clones; 85% to 90% were seen once. The CDR3 loop spans 13 amino acids. CDR1 is SNHLY, CDR2 FYNNEI, per germline. J lost 4 bases, V lost 6 bases, and 3 bases had no gene match. The sequence came from a woman between 50 and 59 years old in good health. This chain joins TRBV2 and TRBJ1-1, with 9 bases lining up with TRBD1. Sequencing was done on a sample of blood. The CDR3 region has the DNA TGTGCCAGCAGGGACAGGGGAGGCACTGAAGCTTTCTTT. Translating gives CASRDRGGTEAFF. Based on the CDR3 plus reference TRBV2 and TRBJ1-1, the full variable domain is EPEVTQTPSHQVTQMGQEVILRCVPISNHLYFYWYRQILGQKVEFLVSFYNNEISEKSEIFDDQFSVERPDGSNFTLKIRSTKLEDSAMYFCASRDRGGTEAFFGQGTRLTVV.